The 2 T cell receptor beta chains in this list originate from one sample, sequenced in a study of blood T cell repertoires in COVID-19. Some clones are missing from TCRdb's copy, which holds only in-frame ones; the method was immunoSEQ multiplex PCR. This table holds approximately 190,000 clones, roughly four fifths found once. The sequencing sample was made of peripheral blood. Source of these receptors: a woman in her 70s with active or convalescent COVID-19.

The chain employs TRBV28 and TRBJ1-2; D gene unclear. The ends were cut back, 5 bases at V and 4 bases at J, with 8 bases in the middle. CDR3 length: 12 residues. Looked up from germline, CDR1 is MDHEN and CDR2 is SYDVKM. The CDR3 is CASSPPGYGYTF. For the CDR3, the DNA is TGTGCCAGCAGTCCCCCCGGCTATGGCTACACCTTC.

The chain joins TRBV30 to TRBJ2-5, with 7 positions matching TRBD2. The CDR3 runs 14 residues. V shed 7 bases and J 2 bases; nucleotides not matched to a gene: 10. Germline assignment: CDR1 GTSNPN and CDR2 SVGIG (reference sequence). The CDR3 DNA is TGTGCCTTACATAGCGGGCGTACGCAAGAGACCCAGTACTTC. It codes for CALHSGRTQETQYF.